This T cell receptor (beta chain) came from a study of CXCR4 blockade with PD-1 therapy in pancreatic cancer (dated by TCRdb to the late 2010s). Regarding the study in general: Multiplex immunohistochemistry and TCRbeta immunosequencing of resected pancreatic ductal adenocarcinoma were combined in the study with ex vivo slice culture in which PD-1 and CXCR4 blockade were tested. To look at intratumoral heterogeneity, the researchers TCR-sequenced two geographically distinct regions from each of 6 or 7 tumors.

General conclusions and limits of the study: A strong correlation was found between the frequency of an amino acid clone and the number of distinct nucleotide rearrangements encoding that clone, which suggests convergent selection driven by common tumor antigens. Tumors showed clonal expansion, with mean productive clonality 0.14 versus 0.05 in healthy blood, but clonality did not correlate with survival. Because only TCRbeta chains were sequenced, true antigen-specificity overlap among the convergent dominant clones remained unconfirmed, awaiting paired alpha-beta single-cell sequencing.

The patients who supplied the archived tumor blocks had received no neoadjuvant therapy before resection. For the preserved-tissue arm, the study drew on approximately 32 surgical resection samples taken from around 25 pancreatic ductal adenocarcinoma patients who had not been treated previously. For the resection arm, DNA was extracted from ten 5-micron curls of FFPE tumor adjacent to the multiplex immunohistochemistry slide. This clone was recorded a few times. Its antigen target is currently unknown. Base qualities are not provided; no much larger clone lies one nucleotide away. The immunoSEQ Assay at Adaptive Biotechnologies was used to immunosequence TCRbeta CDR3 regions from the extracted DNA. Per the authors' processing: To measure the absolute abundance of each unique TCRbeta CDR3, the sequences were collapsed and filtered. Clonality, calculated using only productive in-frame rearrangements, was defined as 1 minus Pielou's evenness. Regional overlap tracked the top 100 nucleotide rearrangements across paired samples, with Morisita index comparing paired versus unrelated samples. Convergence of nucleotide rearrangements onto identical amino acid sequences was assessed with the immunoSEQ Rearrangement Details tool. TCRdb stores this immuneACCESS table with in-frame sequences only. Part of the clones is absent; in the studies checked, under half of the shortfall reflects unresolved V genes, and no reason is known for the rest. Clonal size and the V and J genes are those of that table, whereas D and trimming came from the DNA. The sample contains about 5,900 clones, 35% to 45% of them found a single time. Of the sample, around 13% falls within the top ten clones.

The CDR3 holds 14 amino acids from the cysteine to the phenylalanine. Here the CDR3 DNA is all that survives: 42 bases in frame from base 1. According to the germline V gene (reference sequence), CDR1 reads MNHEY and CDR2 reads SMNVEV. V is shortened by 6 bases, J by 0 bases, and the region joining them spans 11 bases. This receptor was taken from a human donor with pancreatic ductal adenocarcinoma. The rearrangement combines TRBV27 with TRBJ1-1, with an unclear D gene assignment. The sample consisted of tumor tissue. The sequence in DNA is TGTGCCAGCAGCGAAATCCCTATGAACACTGAAGCTTTCTTT. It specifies CASSEIPMNTEAFF.